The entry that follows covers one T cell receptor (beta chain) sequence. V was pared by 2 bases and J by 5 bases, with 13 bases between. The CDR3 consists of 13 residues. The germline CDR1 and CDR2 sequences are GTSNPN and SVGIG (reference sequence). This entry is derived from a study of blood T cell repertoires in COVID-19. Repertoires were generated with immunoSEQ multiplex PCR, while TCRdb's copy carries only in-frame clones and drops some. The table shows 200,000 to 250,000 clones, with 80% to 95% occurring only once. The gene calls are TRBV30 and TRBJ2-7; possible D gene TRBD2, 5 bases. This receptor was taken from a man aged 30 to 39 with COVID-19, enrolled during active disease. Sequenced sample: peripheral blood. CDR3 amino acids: CAWSISAGHEQYF. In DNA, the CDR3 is TGTGCCTGGAGTATCTCGGCGGGCCACGAGCAGTACTTC. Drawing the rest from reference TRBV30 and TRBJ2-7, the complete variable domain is SQTIHQWPATLVQPVGSPLSLECTVEGTSNPNLYWYRQAAGRGLQLLFYSVGIGQISSEVPQNLSASRPQDRQFILSSKKLLLSDSGFYLCAWSISAGHEQYFGPGTRLTVT.